Reported below is one T cell receptor (beta chain). The germline V gene has CDR1 LNHDA and CDR2 SQIVND (reference sequence). The CDR3 consists of 14 residues. Germline trimming cut 8 bases from V and 4 bases from J; bases unmatched to any gene: 5. Followed longitudinally, the Seattle patients had been enrolled during active infection. Per the original methods: Amplifying reference gene primers gave estimates of nucleated cell counts. The method was immunoSEQ multiplex PCR; TCRdb's version includes in-frame clones alone and lacks a portion of them. The V and J calls and clone size were taken over from that table, and D and trimming were inferred from the DNA. This sample has 440,000 or so clones, with approximately 89% found just once. This sample is drawn from a study of blood T cell repertoires in COVID-19. Study overall: The study drew acute and convalescent COVID-19 samples from the United States, Italy and Spain.

Sequences were obtained from peripheral blood. The sequence was obtained from a woman between 35 and 50 years old with COVID-19, enrolled during active disease. The J gene is TRBJ1-5, the V gene TRBV19; 10 bases are a match to TRBD1. In DNA, the CDR3 is TGTGCCAGTCGACAGGGGGCCCCAAATCAGCCCCAGCATTTT. This translates into CASRQGAPNQPQHF.